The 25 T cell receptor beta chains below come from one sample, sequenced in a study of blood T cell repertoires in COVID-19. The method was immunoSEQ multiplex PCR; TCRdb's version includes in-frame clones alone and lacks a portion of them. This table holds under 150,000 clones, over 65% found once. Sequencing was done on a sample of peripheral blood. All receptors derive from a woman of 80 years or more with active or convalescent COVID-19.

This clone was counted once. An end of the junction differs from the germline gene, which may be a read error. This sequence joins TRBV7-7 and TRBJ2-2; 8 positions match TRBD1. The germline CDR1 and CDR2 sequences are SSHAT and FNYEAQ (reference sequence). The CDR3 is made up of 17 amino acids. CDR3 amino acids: CASSLGRTGTDTGELFF. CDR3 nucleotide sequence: TGTGCTAGCAGCTTGGGGAGGACAGGGACGGACACCGGGGAGCTGTTTTTT.

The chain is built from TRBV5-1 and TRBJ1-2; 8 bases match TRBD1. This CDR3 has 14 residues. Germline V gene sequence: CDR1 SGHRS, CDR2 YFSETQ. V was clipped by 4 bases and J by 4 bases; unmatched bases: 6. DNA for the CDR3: TGCGCCAGCAGCCCGGGACAGGTCGGCTATGGCTACACCTTC. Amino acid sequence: CASSPGQVGYGYTF.

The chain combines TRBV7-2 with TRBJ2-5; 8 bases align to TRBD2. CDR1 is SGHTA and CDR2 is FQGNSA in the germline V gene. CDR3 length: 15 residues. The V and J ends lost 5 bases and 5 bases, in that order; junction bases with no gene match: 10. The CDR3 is CASSPLGTRTETQYF. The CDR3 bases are TGTGCCAGCAGCCCCCTCGGGACTAGAACGGAGACCCAGTACTTC.

CDR3 region: CASSLVPGGGTGELFF. DNA for the CDR3: TGTGCCAGCAGCTTGGTTCCAGGGGGCGGAACCGGGGAGCTGTTTTTT. J is TRBJ2-2 and V is TRBV5-6, with 8 bases that match TRBD1. Germline CDR1 is SGHDT and CDR2 is YYEEEE. There are 16 residues in the CDR3. V shed 0 bases, J shed 5 bases, and the junction held 6 bases outside the gene matches. Full variable domain (rest looked up from reference TRBV5-6 and TRBJ2-2): DAGVTQSPTHLIKTRGQQVTLRCSPKSGHDTVSWYQQALGQGPQFIFQYYEEEERQRGNFPDRFSGHQFPNYSSELNVNALLLGDSALYLCASSLVPGGGTGELFFGEGSRLTVL.

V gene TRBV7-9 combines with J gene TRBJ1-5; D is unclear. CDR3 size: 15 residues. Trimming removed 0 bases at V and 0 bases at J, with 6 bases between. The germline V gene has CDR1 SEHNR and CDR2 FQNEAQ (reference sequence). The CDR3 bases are TGTGCCAGCAGCTTAGCCGGGTATAGCAATCAGCCCCAGCATTTT. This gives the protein CASSLAGYSNQPQHF.

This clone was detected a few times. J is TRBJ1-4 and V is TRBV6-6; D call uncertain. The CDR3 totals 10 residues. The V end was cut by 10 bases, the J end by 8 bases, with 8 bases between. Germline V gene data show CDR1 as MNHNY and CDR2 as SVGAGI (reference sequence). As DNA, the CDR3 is TGTGCCACACAACAAGAAAAACTGTTTTTT. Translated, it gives CATQQEKLFF.

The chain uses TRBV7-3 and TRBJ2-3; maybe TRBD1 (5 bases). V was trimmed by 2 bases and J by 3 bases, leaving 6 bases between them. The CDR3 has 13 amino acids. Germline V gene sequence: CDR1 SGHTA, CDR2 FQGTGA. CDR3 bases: TGTGCCAGCAGCTTACAGGGAACAGATACGCAGTATTTT. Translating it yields CASSLQGTDTQYF.

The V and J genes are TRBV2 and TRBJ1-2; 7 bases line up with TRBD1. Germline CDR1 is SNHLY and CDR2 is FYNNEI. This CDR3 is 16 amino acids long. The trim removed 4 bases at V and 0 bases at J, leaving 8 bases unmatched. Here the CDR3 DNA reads TGTGCCAGCAGTGTAGTCCTCAGGGGGGCTAACTATGGCTACACCTTC. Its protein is CASSVVLRGANYGYTF.

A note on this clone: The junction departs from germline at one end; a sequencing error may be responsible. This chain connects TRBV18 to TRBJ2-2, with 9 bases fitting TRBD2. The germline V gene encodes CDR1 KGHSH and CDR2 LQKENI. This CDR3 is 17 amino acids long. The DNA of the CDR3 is TGTGCCAGCTCCCCACGTCAAGCGGGGGGCAACACCGGGGAGCTGTTTTTT. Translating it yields CASSPRQAGGNTGELFF.

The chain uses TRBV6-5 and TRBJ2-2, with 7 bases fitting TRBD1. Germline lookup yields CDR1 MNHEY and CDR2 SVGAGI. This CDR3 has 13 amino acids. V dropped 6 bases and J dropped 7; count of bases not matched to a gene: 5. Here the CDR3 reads CASRAGGYGELFF. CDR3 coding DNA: TGTGCCAGCAGAGCAGGGGGTTACGGGGAGCTGTTTTTT.

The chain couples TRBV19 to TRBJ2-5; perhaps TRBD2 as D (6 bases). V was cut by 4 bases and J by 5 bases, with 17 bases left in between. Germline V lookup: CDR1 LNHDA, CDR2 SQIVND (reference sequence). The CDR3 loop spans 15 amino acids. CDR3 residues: CASSTRALAGETQYF. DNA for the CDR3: TGTGCCAGTAGTACCCGGGCACTAGCTGGGGAGACCCAGTACTTC.

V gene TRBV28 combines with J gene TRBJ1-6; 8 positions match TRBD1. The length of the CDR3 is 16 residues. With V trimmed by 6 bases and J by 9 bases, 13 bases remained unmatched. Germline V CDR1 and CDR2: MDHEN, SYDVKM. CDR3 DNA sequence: TGTGCCAGCAGCGGCCCGACAGGGGTCCGGGGTTCACCCCTCCACTTT. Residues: CASSGPTGVRGSPLHF.

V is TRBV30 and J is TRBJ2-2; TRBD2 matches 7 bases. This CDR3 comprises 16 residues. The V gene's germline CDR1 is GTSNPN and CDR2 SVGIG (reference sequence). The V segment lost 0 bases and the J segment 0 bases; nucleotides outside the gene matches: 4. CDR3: CAWSVGAGANTGELFF. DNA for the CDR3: TGTGCCTGGAGTGTTGGGGCGGGAGCGAACACCGGGGAGCTGTTTTTT.

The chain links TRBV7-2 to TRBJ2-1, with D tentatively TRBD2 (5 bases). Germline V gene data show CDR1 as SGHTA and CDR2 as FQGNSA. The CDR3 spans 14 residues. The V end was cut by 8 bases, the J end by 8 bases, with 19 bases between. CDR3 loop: CASRYEGGRDEQFF. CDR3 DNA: TGTGCCAGCCGATACGAGGGTGGGCGGGATGAGCAGTTCTTC.

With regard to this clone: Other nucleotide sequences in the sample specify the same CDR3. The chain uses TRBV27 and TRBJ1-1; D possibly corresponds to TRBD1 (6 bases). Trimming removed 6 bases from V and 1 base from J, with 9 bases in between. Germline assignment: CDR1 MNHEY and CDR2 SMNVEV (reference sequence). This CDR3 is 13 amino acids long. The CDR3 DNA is TGTGCCAGCAGCTCCAGGGGGAACACTGAAGCTTTCTTT. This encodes CASSSRGNTEAFF.

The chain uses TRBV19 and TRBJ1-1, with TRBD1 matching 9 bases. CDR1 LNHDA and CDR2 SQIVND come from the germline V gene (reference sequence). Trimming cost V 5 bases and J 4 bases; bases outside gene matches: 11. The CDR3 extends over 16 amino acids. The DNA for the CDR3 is TGTGCCAGTAGTCCCCTCCTACAGGGGGCGCGCACTGAAGCTTTCTTT. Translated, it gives CASSPLLQGARTEAFF. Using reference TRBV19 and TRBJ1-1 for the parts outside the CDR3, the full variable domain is DGGITQSPKYLFRKEGQNVTLSCEQNLNHDAMYWYRQDPGQGLRLIYYSQIVNDFQKGDIAEGYSVSREKKESFPLTVTSAQKNPTAFYLCASSPLLQGARTEAFFGQGTRLTVV.

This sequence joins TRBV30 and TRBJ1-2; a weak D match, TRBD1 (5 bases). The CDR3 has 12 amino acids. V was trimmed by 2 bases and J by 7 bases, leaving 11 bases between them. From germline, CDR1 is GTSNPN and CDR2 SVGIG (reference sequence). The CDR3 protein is CAWSQGVGGYTF. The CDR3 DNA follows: TGTGCCTGGAGTCAAGGGGTCGGTGGCTACACCTTC.

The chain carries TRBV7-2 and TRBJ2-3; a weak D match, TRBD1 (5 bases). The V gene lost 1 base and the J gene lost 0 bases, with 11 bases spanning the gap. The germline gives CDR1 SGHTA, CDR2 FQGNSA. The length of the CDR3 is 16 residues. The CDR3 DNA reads TGTGCCAGCAGCTTAGTTGGAGCAGGGAGCACAGATACGCAGTATTTT. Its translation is CASSLVGAGSTDTQYF.

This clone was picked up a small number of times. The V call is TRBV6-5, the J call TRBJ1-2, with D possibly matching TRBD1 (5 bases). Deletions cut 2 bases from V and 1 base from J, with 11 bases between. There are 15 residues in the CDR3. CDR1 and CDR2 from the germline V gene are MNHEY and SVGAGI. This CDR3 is CASSYKQGFNYGYTF. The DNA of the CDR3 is TGTGCCAGCAGTTACAAGCAGGGATTTAACTATGGCTACACCTTC.

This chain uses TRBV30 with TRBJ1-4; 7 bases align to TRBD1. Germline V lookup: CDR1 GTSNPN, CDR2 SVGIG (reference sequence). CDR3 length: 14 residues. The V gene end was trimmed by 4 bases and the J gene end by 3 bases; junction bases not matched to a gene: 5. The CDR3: CAWNRDSSNEKLFF. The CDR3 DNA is TGTGCCTGGAACCGGGACAGTTCTAATGAAAAACTGTTTTTT.

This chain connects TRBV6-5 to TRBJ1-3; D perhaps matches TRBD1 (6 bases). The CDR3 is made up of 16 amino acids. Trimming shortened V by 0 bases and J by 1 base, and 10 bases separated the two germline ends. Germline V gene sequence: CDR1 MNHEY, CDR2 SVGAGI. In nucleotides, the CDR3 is TGTGCCAGCAGTTACTCAGACAGGAGATCTGGAAACACCATATATTTT. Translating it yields CASSYSDRRSGNTIYF.

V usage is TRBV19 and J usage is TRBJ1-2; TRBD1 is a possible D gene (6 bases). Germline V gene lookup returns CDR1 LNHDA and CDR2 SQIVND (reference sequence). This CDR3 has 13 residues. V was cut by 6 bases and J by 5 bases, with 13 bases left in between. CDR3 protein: CASRAGQRYGYTF. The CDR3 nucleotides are TGTGCCAGTAGGGCCGGACAGAGGTATGGCTACACCTTC.

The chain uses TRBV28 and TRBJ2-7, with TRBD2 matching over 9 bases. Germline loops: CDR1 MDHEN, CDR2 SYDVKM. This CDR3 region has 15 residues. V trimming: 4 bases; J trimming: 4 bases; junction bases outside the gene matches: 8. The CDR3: CASSYTGTSSYEQYF. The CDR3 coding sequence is TGTGCCAGCAGTTACACCGGGACTAGCTCTTACGAGCAGTACTTC.

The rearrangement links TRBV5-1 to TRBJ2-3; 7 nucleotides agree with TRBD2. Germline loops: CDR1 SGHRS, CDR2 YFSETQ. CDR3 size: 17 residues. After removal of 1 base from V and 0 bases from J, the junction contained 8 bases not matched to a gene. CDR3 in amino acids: CASSLTGRGTSTDTQYF. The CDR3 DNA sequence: TGCGCCAGCAGCTTGACGGGGCGGGGGACCAGCACAGATACGCAGTATTTT. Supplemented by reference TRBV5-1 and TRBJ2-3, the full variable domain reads KAGVTQTPRYLIKTRGQQVTLSCSPISGHRSVSWYQQTPGQGLQFLFEYFSETQRNKGNFPGRFSGRQFSNSRSEMNVSTLELGDSALYLCASSLTGRGTSTDTQYFGPGTRLTVL.

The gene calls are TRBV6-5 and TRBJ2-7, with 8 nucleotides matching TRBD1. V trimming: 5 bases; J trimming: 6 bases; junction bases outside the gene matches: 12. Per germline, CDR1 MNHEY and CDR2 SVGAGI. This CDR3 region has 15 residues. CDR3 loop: CASSTPRDRYGEQYF. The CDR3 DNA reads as TGTGCCAGCAGTACCCCCCGGGACAGGTACGGCGAGCAGTACTTC.